The 2 T cell receptor beta chains given below trace back to one sample, sequenced in a study of radiotherapy plus CTLA-4 blockade in lung cancer. Generated by immunoSEQ multiplex PCR, the TCRdb table keeps only in-frame clones and is missing some. Of over 85,000 clones listed, about 70% were seen once; the top ten hold 2.8%. The starting material was peripheral blood, obtained from a patient treated with radiotherapy plus ipilimumab. These TCRs come from a human donor with non-small cell lung cancer who had a partial response to radiotherapy plus ipilimumab. Some clones in this sample may be carry-over from other donors' samples.

The rearrangement links TRBV6-1 to TRBJ1-1; no clear D. Germline assignment: CDR1 MNHNS and CDR2 SASEGT. The CDR3 is 12 amino acids. V lost 7 bases and J lost 2, with 8 bases in between. The CDR3 reads CASTRTNTEAFF. The CDR3 coding sequence is TGTGCCAGCACCCGAACTAACACTGAAGCTTTCTTT.

This clone came up many times. This chain links TRBV7-9 with TRBJ1-3; 7 bases are a match to TRBD1. Germline V gene sequence: CDR1 SEHNR, CDR2 FQNEAQ (reference sequence). Trimming cost V 5 bases and J 4 bases; bases outside gene matches: 5. This CDR3 has 14 residues. Here the CDR3 reads CASSRQGGGNTIYF. CDR3 bases: TGTGCCAGCAGCCGACAGGGCGGGGGAAACACCATATATTTT.